Sequencing of this TCR beta chain was carried out in a study of blood T cells in healthy people across ages. This clonotype occurred a few times. CDR1 LGHNA and CDR2 YSLEER come from the germline V gene. Trimming left V 0 bases short and J 6 bases short, with 13 bases between. The CDR3 sequence is 15 residues long. A J-beta primer mix and a sample-barcoded 5' primer were used in a second PCR of roughly 6 to 12 cycles. In TCRdb, the 5' RACE reads were re-called with MiXCR into one record per CDR3 protein. The data show about 670,000 distinct CDR3 sequences, with 40% to 65% seen just once and less than 15% held by the top ten.

The material sequenced was blood. The TCR comes from a woman at least 80 years old in good health. The V gene is TRBV4-3, the J gene TRBJ2-3, with TRBD1 as a possible D gene (6 bases). For the CDR3, the DNA is TGCGCCAGCAGCCAAGAAAACAGGGTATGGGATACGCAGTATTTT. It codes for CASSQENRVWDTQYF.